One T cell receptor (beta chain) is described in this entry. Its target is not known. This entry belongs to a study of regulatory and conventional T cells in RAG deficiency. Broader study findings: Patient subsets had shorter CDR3s; Omenn Treg-Tconv overlap exceeded 80%. In Omenn syndrome, sorted "Tregs" may be peripherally activated cells. Compared with controls, unique Treg TCR beta sequences dropped around 110-fold in Omenn syndrome and CID/AS. Control T-cell subsets had markedly higher Shannon entropy and lower Simpson indices than RAG-deficient patients.

The sorted conventional CD4+ T cells were CD25-low and CD127-high, with genomic DNA sequenced. The assay was immunoSEQ multiplex PCR, and TCRdb's table has in-frame clones only and misses some. The table includes about 30,000 clones, approximately 96% detected once. These sequences were also reported in another study, on regulatory T cells. This second study notes: Amplification used 52 TRBV primers and 13 TRBJ primers.

The clonotype originates from a human donor in good health. The sample was CD25- CD4+ T cells sorted from blood.

The CDR3 coding sequence is TGTGCCAGCAGCTTGGAGGGATTTACCTACGAGCAGTACTTC. Protein: CASSLEGFTYEQYF. The genes are TRBV6-5 and TRBJ2-7, with a weak D call TRBD2 (6 bases). Germline assignment: CDR1 MNHEY and CDR2 SVGAGI. The V and J ends lost 6 bases and 2 bases respectively, with 14 bases between them. There are 14 residues in the CDR3.